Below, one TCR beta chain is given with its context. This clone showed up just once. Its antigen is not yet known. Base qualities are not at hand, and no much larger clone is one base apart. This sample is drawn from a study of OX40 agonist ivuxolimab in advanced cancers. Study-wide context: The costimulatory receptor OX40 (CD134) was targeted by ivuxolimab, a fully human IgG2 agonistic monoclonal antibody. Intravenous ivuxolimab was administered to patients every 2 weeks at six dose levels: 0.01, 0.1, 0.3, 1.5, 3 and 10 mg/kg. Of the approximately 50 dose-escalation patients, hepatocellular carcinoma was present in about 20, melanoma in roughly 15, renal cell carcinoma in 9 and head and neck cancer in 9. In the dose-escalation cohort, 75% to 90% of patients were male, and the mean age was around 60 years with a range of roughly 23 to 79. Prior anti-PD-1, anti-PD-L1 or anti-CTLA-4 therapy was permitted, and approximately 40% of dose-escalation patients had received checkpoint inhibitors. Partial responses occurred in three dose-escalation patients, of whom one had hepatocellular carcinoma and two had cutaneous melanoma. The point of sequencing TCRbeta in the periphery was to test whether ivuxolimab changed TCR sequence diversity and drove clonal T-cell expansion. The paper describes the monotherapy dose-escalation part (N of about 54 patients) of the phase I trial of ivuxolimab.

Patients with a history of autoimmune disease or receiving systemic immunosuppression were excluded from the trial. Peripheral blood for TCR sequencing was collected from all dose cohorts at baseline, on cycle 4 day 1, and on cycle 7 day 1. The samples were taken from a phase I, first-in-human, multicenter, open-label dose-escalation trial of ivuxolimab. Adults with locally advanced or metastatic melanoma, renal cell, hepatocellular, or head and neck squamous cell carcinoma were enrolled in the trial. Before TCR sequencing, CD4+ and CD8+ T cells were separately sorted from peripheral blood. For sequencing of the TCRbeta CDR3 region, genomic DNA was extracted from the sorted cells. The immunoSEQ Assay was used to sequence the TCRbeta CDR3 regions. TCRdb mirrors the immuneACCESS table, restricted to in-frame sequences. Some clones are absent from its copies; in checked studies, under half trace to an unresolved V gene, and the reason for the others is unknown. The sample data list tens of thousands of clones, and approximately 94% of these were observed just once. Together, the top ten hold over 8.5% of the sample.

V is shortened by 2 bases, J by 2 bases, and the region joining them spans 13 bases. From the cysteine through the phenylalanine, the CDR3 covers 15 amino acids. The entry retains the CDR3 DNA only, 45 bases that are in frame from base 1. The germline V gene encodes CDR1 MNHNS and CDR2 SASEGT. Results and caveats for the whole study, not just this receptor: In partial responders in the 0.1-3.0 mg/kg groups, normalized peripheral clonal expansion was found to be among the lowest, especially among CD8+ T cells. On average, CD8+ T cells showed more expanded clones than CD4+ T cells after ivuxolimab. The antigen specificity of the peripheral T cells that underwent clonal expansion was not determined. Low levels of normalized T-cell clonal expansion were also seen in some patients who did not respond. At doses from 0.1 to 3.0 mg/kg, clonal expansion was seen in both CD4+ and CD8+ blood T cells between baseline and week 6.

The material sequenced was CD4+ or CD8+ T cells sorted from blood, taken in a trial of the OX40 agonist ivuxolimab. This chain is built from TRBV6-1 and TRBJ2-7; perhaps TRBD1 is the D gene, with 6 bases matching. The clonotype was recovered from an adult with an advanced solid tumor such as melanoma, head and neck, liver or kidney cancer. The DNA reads TGTGCCAGCAGTGAATCAACAGGGTTGACCTACGAGCAGTACTTC. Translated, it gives CASSESTGLTYEQYF.